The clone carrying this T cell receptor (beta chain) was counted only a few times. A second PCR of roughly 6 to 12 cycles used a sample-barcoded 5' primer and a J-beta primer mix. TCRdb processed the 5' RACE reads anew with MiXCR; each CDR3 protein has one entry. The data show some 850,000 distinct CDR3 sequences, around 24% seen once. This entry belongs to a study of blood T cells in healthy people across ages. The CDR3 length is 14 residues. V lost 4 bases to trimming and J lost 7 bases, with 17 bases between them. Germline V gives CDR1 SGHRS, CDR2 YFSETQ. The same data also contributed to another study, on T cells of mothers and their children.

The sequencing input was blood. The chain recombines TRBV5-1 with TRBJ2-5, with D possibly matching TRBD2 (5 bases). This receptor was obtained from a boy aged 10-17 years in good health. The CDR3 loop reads CASSPGEQWGTQYF. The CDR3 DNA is TGCGCCAGCAGCCCCGGGGAGCAGTGGGGGACCCAGTACTTC.